A selection of T cell receptor beta chains follows, all from one sample in a study of neurological immune-mediated disorders. TCRdb re-called the 5' RACE reads with MiXCR, one entry per CDR3 protein. This table has roughly 60,000 distinct CDR3 sequences, 4% appearing once. Sample: CD4+ T cells from blood. Receptors were obtained from a woman in her forties with multiple sclerosis. Both conserved end residues are part of each CDR3. Each record gives: J gene, V gene, D gene, CDR3 length, clone size, CDR3 DNA, CDR3 protein. D genes are given only for firm matches. The size entry gives once, few, many, or a class for an expanded clone.

TRBJ2-7 TRBV11-2 TRBD2 17 few TGTGCCAGCAGCTTGAGGACTAGCGGAGCCCGTTCCATCGAGCAGTACTTC CASSLRTSGARSIEQYF
TRBJ2-3 TRBV7-2 TRBD2 16 many TGTGCCAGCAGCTTGACTAGCGGGGGGGCCACAGATACGCAGTATTTT CASSLTSGGATDTQYF
TRBJ2-1 TRBV3-1 TRBD2 18 many TGTGCCAGCAGCCAAGATGGGGTTGCGGGGGTGTCCTACAATGAGCAGTTCTTC CASSQDGVAGVSYNEQFF
TRBJ2-3 TRBV5-1 . 16 many TGCGCCAGCAGCTTGGAGGGGGCGGGAGCGGTAAATACGCAGTATTTT CASSLEGAGAVNTQYF
TRBJ2-6 TRBV6-5 . 13 few TGTGCCAGCAGCCCAGGGGGGCCCAACGTCCTGACTTTC CASSPGGPNVLTF
TRBJ1-1 TRBV6-1 TRBD1 15 many TGTGCCAGCAGTGAAAGGACAGGATTGGGCACTGAAGCTTTCTTT CASSERTGLGTEAFF
TRBJ1-2 TRBV12-3/TRBV12-4 . 12 many TGTGCCAGCAGCGGGAGAAATATGGGCTACACCTTC CASSGRNMGYTF
TRBJ1-5 TRBV25-1 . 15 many TGTGCCAGCAGTGAAAATGGTAGGGGGAATCAGCCCCAGCATTTT CASSENGRGNQPQHF
TRBJ1-1 TRBV20-1 . 14 many TGCAGTGTCAACTCGTTTTACGGGAACACTGAAGCTTTCTTT CSVNSFYGNTEAFF
TRBJ2-5 TRBV20-1 . 11 many TGCAGTGCCAGAGGAGGGGAGACCCAGTACTTC CSARGGETQYF
TRBJ2-2 TRBV5-1 . 16 many TGCGCCAGCAGCGCGGGACAGCTATCGAACACCGGGGAGCTGTTTTTT CASSAGQLSNTGELFF
TRBJ1-2 TRBV5-1 . 14 many TGCGCCAGCAGCCCTACGGAGGGGGGAGATGGCTACACCTTC CASSPTEGGDGYTF
TRBJ2-1 TRBV18 . 11 many TGTGCCAGCTCACCAGAGAATGAGCAGTTCTTC CASSPENEQFF
TRBJ1-5 TRBV18 . 14 many TGTGCCAGCTCACCTTTTACAGGGCGGCAGCCCCAGCATTTT CASSPFTGRQPQHF
TRBJ2-1 TRBV24-1 . 12 many TGTGCCACCAGTGATCCCCCGAATGAGCAGTTCTTC CATSDPPNEQFF
TRBJ1-1 TRBV20-1 . 11 many TGCAGTGCTAGGTCGGCCGCCGGGGCTTTCTTT CSARSAAGAFF
TRBJ1-1 TRBV7-9 . 16 few TGTGCCAGCAGCTCACTAAGGGTTCAGACCAACACTGAAGCTTTCTTT CASSSLRVQTNTEAFF
TRBJ2-6 TRBV6-5 . 17 many TGTGCCAGCACCGAACTGGGGCGGGCCTCTGGGGCCAACGTCCTGACTTTC CASTELGRASGANVLTF
TRBJ1-2 TRBV29-1 . 11 many TGCAGCGTACTTCAGGGGTATGGCTACACCTTC CSVLQGYGYTF
TRBJ2-3 TRBV7-9 . 16 many TGTGCCAGCAGCTTAGCATCCTACCGACAGAAAGATACGCAGTATTTT CASSLASYRQKDTQYF
TRBJ2-7 TRBV20-1 TRBD2 12 many TGCAGTGCTGGGGGACTATTCTACGAGCAGTACTTC CSAGGLFYEQYF
TRBJ2-2 TRBV7-2 . 15 many TGTGCCAGCAGCTTGGTTGGGGGGGCCACCGGGGAGCTGTTTTTT CASSLVGGATGELFF
TRBJ1-3 TRBV5-1 TRBD1 17 many TGCGCCAGCAGTCGTACAGGGGTCCCCAGCTCTGGAAACACCATATATTTT CASSRTGVPSSGNTIYF
TRBJ2-2 TRBV20-1 TRBD2 15 many TGCAGTGCTTCCAAGCGGGGGGCCCCTAACGGGGAGCTGTTTTTT CSASKRGAPNGELFF
TRBJ2-2 TRBV18 TRBD1 18 many TGTGCCAGCTCACCTCCGCGGGACAGGGGGCGCGACACCGGGGAGCTGTTTTTT CASSPPRDRGRDTGELFF
TRBJ1-2 TRBV27 . 13 many TGTGCCAGCAGTTGGGGGGGGCTAGGTGGCTACACCTTC CASSWGGLGGYTF
TRBJ2-3 TRBV6-5 . 13 many TGTGCCAGCAGTTACCCGCCTGTAGATACGCAGTATTTT CASSYPPVDTQYF